A single sample gave rise to the 13 T cell receptor beta chains below, sequenced in a study of tumor-infiltrating lymphocytes in primary liver carcinoma. Joint extraction of RNA and DNA used about 17-32 mg of bulk tissue that was unsorted. TCR beta cDNA was reverse-transcribed from about 500 ng of total RNA. The reaction used a constant-region primer and ProtoScript II reverse transcriptase. Three nested multiplex PCR rounds of slightly modified ARM-PCR generated TCR beta libraries. The opening two PCR rounds, around 11 cycles each, paired TRBV1-TRBV30 forward primers with a C-beta reverse primer. From the multiplex PCR reads, TCRdb called clonotypes with MiXCR, one entry per CDR3 protein. The sample carries tens of thousands of distinct CDR3 sequences, 60% to 75% recorded once. Material for sequencing was liver tumor tissue from sampling region 4. Subset reported: tumor region T4, right-lateral pole. The receptors come from a man in his forties or fifties with primary liver carcinoma and hepatitis B virus infection.

CDR3 coding DNA: TGTGTCTGCAGCCCCGGGACGCCGACCTACGAGCAGTACTTC. It specifies CVCSPGTPTYEQYF. The J gene is TRBJ2-7, the V gene TRBV6-6; the D gene could be TRBD1 or TRBD2 (5 bases each). The CDR3 contains 14 residues. The germline V gene has CDR1 MNHNY and CDR2 SVGAGI (reference sequence).

Here the CDR3 reads CTGGLEIWTGTGEQYF. The CDR3 region has the DNA TGTACCGGCGGCTTAGAGATCTGGACAGGGACGGGTGAGCAGTACTTC. The chain employs TRBV11-2 and TRBJ2-7; 8 nucleotides agree with TRBD1. The CDR3 is 16 amino acids. Germline values: CDR1 SGHAT, CDR2 FQNNGV.

As for this clonotype: Because it lacks the conserved phenylalanine or tryptophan at the end, this CDR3 is likely a read error. No DNA is shown, since the ends of the CDR3 on it are uncertain; the CDR3 is the one TCRdb lists. CDR3 protein: CATSLVALAGTGELFY. J is TRBJ2-2 and V is TRBV11-2; whether TRBD2, the table's D call, matches the DNA was not checked. Germline CDR1 and CDR2: SGHAT and FQNNGV. The CDR3 extends over 16 residues, inclusive of both ends.

Worth noting for this clonotype: One junction end does not reproduce the germline sequence, and a read error may be involved. The chain is built from TRBV29-1 and TRBJ1-1; weak D call: TRBD1 (5 bases). The V gene's germline CDR1 is SQVTM and CDR2 ANQGSEA. The CDR3 runs to 13 residues. CDR3 residues: CSVPSGSNTEAFF. The CDR3, as DNA: TGCAGCGTTCCGTCAGGGTCGAATACTGAAGCCTTCTTT.

The V and J genes are TRBV5-6 and TRBJ2-1, with 7 bases identical to TRBD2. CDR1 is SGHDT, CDR2 YYEEEE, per germline. J lost 3 bases, V lost 2 bases, and 8 bases had no gene match. The CDR3 contains 16 residues. The CDR3 region is CASSLERGTCYNEQFF. CDR3 DNA: TGTGCCAGCAGCTTAGAGCGGGGTACCTGCTACAATGAGCAGTTCTTC.

This chain joins TRBV12-3 or TRBV12-4 and TRBJ2-4, with D unresolved. The CDR3 extends over 11 amino acids. V lost 6 bases to trimming and J lost 9 bases, with 9 bases between them. The CDR3 sequence: CASRGFSIQYF. CDR3 sequence (DNA): TGTGCCAGCAGGGGTTTTAGCATTCAGTACTTC.

This clonotype was observed at least ten times. The chain is built from TRBV7-9 and TRBJ2-5, with D perhaps TRBD1 (6 bases). The CDR3 has 12 amino acids. Germline V gene sequence: CDR1 SEHNR, CDR2 FQNEAQ (reference sequence). The V and J ends lost 6 bases and 5 bases respectively, with 10 bases between them. CDR3 DNA: TGTGCCAGCAGTCCCGACAGGGAGACCCAGTACTTC. It specifies CASSPDRETQYF.

This clonotype was picked up many times. In nucleotides, the CDR3 is TGTGCCAGCAGCTTAGGGGACAGGGCACACAATGAGCAGTTCTTC. This gives the protein CASSLGDRAHNEQFF. V and J are TRBV7-9 and TRBJ2-1, with TRBD1 matching over 9 bases. This CDR3 has 15 residues. Germline CDR1 SEHNR, CDR2 FQNEAQ (reference sequence). V lost 1 base to trimming and J lost 5 bases; unmatched junction nucleotides: 3.

In the case of this clonotype: The junction shows a germline mismatch at one end, possibly a read error. The V and J genes are TRBV12-3 or TRBV12-4 and TRBJ2-3; TRBD1 matches at 10 bases. The CDR3 has 17 amino acids. The CDR3 bases are TGTGCTAGCAGTTCGCCTGAGGGACAGGGGCGGTCAGATACGCAGTTTTTT. Translating gives CASSSPEGQGRSDTQFF.

Concerning this clonotype: Mismatch with germline at one junction end may stem from a read error. V gene TRBV6-5 combines with J gene TRBJ1-3; D may be TRBD1 (5 bases). Germline CDR1 and CDR2: MNHEY and SVGAGI. The CDR3 length is 15 residues. The CDR3 spells CASSFGANSGSTIYF. The CDR3 coding sequence is TGTGCCAGCAGTTTCGGGGCCAACTCTGGAAGCACCATATATTTT.

This clonotype was seen many times. CDR3 in amino acids: CASKEAGDNEQFF. The CDR3 DNA follows: TGTGCCAGCAAAGAAGCGGGGGACAATGAGCAGTTCTTC. The V gene is TRBV28, the J gene TRBJ2-1, with 8 bases aligning to TRBD2. This CDR3 region has 13 residues. Germline CDR1 MDHEN, CDR2 SYDVKM. Trimming took 7 bases from V and 5 from J; bases not matched to a gene: 4.

The chain has TRBV12-3 or TRBV12-4 and TRBJ1-6; no definite D call. The CDR3 totals 13 residues. The V end lost 7 bases, the J end lost 15 bases, and 19 bases lay between the germline ends. Here the CDR3 reads CASTVTRFGVLHF. The DNA of the CDR3 is TGTGCCAGCACCGTTACACGGTTTGGAGTCCTCCACTTT.

A note on this clonotype: A junction end diverges from the germline sequence, so it may reflect a read error. The chain uses TRBV12-3 or TRBV12-4 and TRBJ2-1; a weak D match, TRBD2 (6 bases). The CDR3 sequence is 14 residues long. The CDR3 reads CVSSPRLDVDEQLF. For the CDR3, the DNA is TGTGTCAGCAGCCCAAGACTAGATGTCGATGAGCAGTTGTTC.